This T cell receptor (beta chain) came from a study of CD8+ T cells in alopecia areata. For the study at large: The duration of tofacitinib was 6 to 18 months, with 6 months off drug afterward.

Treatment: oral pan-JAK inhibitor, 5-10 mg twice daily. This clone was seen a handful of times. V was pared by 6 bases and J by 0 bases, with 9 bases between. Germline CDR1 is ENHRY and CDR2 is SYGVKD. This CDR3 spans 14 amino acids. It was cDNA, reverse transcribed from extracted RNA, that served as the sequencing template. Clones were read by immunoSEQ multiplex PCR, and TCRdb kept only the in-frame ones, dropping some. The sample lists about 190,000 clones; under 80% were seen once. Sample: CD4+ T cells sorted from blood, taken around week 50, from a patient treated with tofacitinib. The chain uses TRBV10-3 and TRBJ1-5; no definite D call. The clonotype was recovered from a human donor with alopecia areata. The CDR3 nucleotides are TGTGCCATCAGACGTGAGAATAGCAATCAGCCCCAGCATTTT. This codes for CAIRRENSNQPQHF.